Listed below are T cell receptor beta chains from one sample, sequenced in a study of blood T cell repertoires in COVID-19. The protocol was immunoSEQ multiplex PCR, while the TCRdb copy is restricted to in-frame clones and leaves out a portion. This sample carries approximately 34,000 clones, roughly 92% of them seen once, and the ten largest clones take roughly 3.8%. The sample comprised peripheral blood. These receptors all come from a man in his fifties or sixties with acute or convalescent COVID-19. Both conserved end residues are part of each CDR3. The D gene is left open where the match is weak. Part of the rows lack a size; the others show once, few, many or a class for expanded clones.

CDR3 DNA: TGTGCCTGGAGGGTAGACAGGGCTTACGGAAACACCATATATTTT
CDR3 protein: CAWRVDRAYGNTIYF
J gene: TRBJ1-3
V gene: TRBV30
clone size: NA
D gene: TRBD1

CDR3 DNA: TGTGCCAGCAGCCTCGGACTAGCGGGAGGGCTGGGTAGCAATGAGCAGTTCTTC
CDR3 protein: CASSLGLAGGLGSNEQFF
J gene: TRBJ2-1
V gene: TRBV9
clone size: NA
D gene: TRBD2

CDR3 DNA: TGTGCCAGCAATCTGGGAGGCGGGAGGGCGAGGAATGAGCAGTTCTTC
CDR3 protein: CASNLGGGRARNEQFF
J gene: TRBJ2-1
V gene: TRBV28
clone size: NA
D gene: TRBD2

CDR3 DNA: TGTGCCAGTAGTATAGCTCGGACAGGGGAAGAGACCCAGTACTTC
CDR3 protein: CASSIARTGEETQYF
J gene: TRBJ2-5
V gene: TRBV19
clone size: NA
D gene: TRBD1

CDR3 DNA: TGCGCCAGCAGCTTGGCCGGGACAGGGGGAACTGAAGCTTTCTTT
CDR3 protein: CASSLAGTGGTEAFF
J gene: TRBJ1-1
V gene: TRBV5-1
clone size: once
D gene: TRBD1

CDR3 DNA: TGCGCCAGCAAGAGGCGGGGGGACAATGAGCAGTTCTTC
CDR3 protein: CASKRRGDNEQFF
J gene: TRBJ2-1
V gene: TRBV5-1
clone size: once
D gene: TRBD2

CDR3 DNA: TGTGCCAGCAGTTTGGGGCACCTCTATGGCTACACCTTC
CDR3 protein: CASSLGHLYGYTF
J gene: TRBJ1-2
V gene: TRBV28
clone size: once
D gene: NA

CDR3 DNA: TGCGCCAGCAGCTTGGCCGGGGGGAGCAATCAGCCCCAGCATTTT
CDR3 protein: CASSLAGGSNQPQHF
J gene: TRBJ1-5
V gene: TRBV5-1
clone size: NA
D gene: NA

CDR3 DNA: TGTGCCAGCAGTTACACCGGGTCCCCCTATAATTCACCCCTCCACTTT
CDR3 protein: CASSYTGSPYNSPLHF
J gene: TRBJ1-6
V gene: TRBV11-2
clone size: NA
D gene: NA

CDR3 DNA: TGTGCCTGGAGGACGCGGTTCAATGAGCAGTTCTTC
CDR3 protein: CAWRTRFNEQFF
J gene: TRBJ2-1
V gene: TRBV30
clone size: once
D gene: NA

CDR3 DNA: TGTGCCAGCAGCCGCAGGGCAGCGAACACCGGGGAGCTGTTTTTT
CDR3 protein: CASSRRAANTGELFF
J gene: TRBJ2-2
V gene: TRBV7-2
clone size: NA
D gene: NA

CDR3 DNA: TGCGCCAGCAGCCAAGAAAAAGGTCGAGGGTTCGTGCAGTTCTTC
CDR3 protein: CASSQEKGRGFVQFF
J gene: TRBJ2-1
V gene: TRBV4-3
clone size: NA
D gene: NA

CDR3 DNA: TGTGCCAGCAGCTTAGGGACTGAAGCCTACGAGCAGTACTTC
CDR3 protein: CASSLGTEAYEQYF
J gene: TRBJ2-7
V gene: TRBV7-8
clone size: NA
D gene: NA

CDR3 DNA: TGTGCCAGTAGTATCTCGCGTACTACTAATCAGCCCCAGCATTTT
CDR3 protein: CASSISRTTNQPQHF
J gene: TRBJ1-5
V gene: TRBV19
clone size: NA
D gene: NA

CDR3 DNA: TGTGCCACCGTAGGGCTAGCGGGAGAAACCGGGGAGCTGTTTTTT
CDR3 protein: CATVGLAGETGELFF
J gene: TRBJ2-2
V gene: TRBV24-1
clone size: NA
D gene: TRBD2

CDR3 DNA: TGTGCCAGTAGTATCTTTCACTCAACTAATGAAAAACTGTTTTTT
CDR3 protein: CASSIFHSTNEKLFF
J gene: TRBJ1-4
V gene: TRBV19
clone size: NA
D gene: NA

CDR3 DNA: TGTGCCAGCAGCTTGGGCACAGGGGCCTACGAGCAGTACTTC
CDR3 protein: CASSLGTGAYEQYF
J gene: TRBJ2-7
V gene: TRBV11-3
clone size: NA
D gene: TRBD1

CDR3 DNA: TGTGCCAGCTCACCAATGGGGGGGAATAATTCACCCCTCCACTTT
CDR3 protein: CASSPMGGNNSPLHF
J gene: TRBJ1-6
V gene: TRBV18
clone size: once
D gene: NA

CDR3 DNA: TGCAGCGTTGTGAAATTGACTGGCACAGATACGCAGTATTTT
CDR3 protein: CSVVKLTGTDTQYF
J gene: TRBJ2-3
V gene: TRBV29-1
clone size: NA
D gene: NA

CDR3 DNA: TGTGCCAGCAGCTCCTTAGGACCCGGGGGGGAGACCCAGTACTTC
CDR3 protein: CASSSLGPGGETQYF
J gene: TRBJ2-5
V gene: TRBV7-9
clone size: NA
D gene: TRBD2

CDR3 DNA: TGCGCCAGCAGCCAAACTCGGAACACTGAAGCTTTCTTT
CDR3 protein: CASSQTRNTEAFF
J gene: TRBJ1-1
V gene: TRBV4-3
clone size: NA
D gene: NA

CDR3 DNA: TGTGCCAGCAGTTACTCGAAGCAGGGTAGGGACAATGAGCAGTTCTTC
CDR3 protein: CASSYSKQGRDNEQFF
J gene: TRBJ2-1
V gene: TRBV6-6
clone size: NA
D gene: NA

CDR3 DNA: TGTGCCAGTAGTTCAGTACCGGGTTCACCCCTCCACTTT
CDR3 protein: CASSSVPGSPLHF
J gene: TRBJ1-6
V gene: TRBV19
clone size: NA
D gene: NA

CDR3 DNA: TGTGCCAGTCGACTAGGACAAGAGACCCAGTACTTC
CDR3 protein: CASRLGQETQYF
J gene: TRBJ2-5
V gene: TRBV6-5
clone size: NA
D gene: NA

CDR3 DNA: TGTGCCAGCTCAGGGGTTCGAGAAAAACTGTTTTTT
CDR3 protein: CASSGVREKLFF
J gene: TRBJ1-4
V gene: TRBV12-3/TRBV12-4
clone size: once
D gene: NA

CDR3 DNA: TGCGCCAGCAGCCAGGACAGCTTAGAGACCCAGTACTTC
CDR3 protein: CASSQDSLETQYF
J gene: TRBJ2-5
V gene: TRBV4-3
clone size: NA
D gene: NA

CDR3 DNA: TGTGCCAGCAGCTCCCGGGACAGGGTGAATTCACCCCTCCACTTT
CDR3 protein: CASSSRDRVNSPLHF
J gene: TRBJ1-6
V gene: TRBV5-5
clone size: once
D gene: TRBD1

CDR3 DNA: TGTGCCAGCAGCGTAGAGGAGTCCCTCTACGAGCAGTACTTC
CDR3 protein: CASSVEESLYEQYF
J gene: TRBJ2-7
V gene: TRBV9
clone size: NA
D gene: NA

CDR3 DNA: TGTGCCAGCAGCTTAGGTACTCAGGGGGGTACGCAGTATTTT
CDR3 protein: CASSLGTQGGTQYF
J gene: TRBJ2-3
V gene: TRBV7-2
clone size: NA
D gene: NA

CDR3 DNA: TGTGGGGCAGGGGAAGCTAACTATGGCTACACCTTC
CDR3 protein: CGAGEANYGYTF
J gene: TRBJ1-2
V gene: TRBV29-1
clone size: NA
D gene: NA

CDR3 DNA: TGTGCCAGCGGCCGGACTAGCGGGTTCAATGAGCAGTTCTTC
CDR3 protein: CASGRTSGFNEQFF
J gene: TRBJ2-1
V gene: TRBV3-1/TRBV3-2
clone size: NA
D gene: TRBD2

CDR3 DNA: TGCGCCAGCAGCTTGGGACTCATGAACACTGAAGCTTTCTTT
CDR3 protein: CASSLGLMNTEAFF
J gene: TRBJ1-1
V gene: TRBV5-1
clone size: NA
D gene: NA

CDR3 DNA: TGTGCCAGCAGCTTACCGACAGGGTTGAGCGAAAAACTGTTTTTT
CDR3 protein: CASSLPTGLSEKLFF
J gene: TRBJ1-4
V gene: TRBV11-2
clone size: NA
D gene: TRBD1

CDR3 DNA: TGTGCCAGCAGTTCCCTCTTTCGACTTGAGACCCAGTACTTC
CDR3 protein: CASSSLFRLETQYF
J gene: TRBJ2-5
V gene: TRBV11-3
clone size: NA
D gene: NA

CDR3 DNA: TGTGCCAGCAGCTCACTCGGAGGGACTTGGACTGAAGCTTTCTTT
CDR3 protein: CASSSLGGTWTEAFF
J gene: TRBJ1-1
V gene: TRBV11-2
clone size: NA
D gene: NA

CDR3 DNA: TGTGCCAGAGAGGGTCCCCGGCGGGAAAAACTGTTTTTT
CDR3 protein: CAREGPRREKLFF
J gene: TRBJ1-4
V gene: TRBV28
clone size: NA
D gene: NA

CDR3 DNA: TGTGCCAGCAGCTTAGTTAGGACTAGATATGAGACCCAGTACTTC
CDR3 protein: CASSLVRTRYETQYF
J gene: TRBJ2-5
V gene: TRBV7-2
clone size: NA
D gene: TRBD2

CDR3 DNA: TGTGCCTGGAGTAAAGGACAGGGGCGTCCCTACGAGCAGTACTTC
CDR3 protein: CAWSKGQGRPYEQYF
J gene: TRBJ2-7
V gene: TRBV30
clone size: NA
D gene: TRBD1

CDR3 DNA: TGCGCCAGCAGCCCTACCCGGACAGGGGGGAGGTATGGCTACACCTTC
CDR3 protein: CASSPTRTGGRYGYTF
J gene: TRBJ1-2
V gene: TRBV4-3
clone size: NA
D gene: TRBD1

CDR3 DNA: TGTGCCAGCAGTGACAATTGGAACACTGAAGCTTTCTTT
CDR3 protein: CASSDNWNTEAFF
J gene: TRBJ1-1
V gene: TRBV6-1
clone size: NA
D gene: NA

CDR3 DNA: TGTGCCAGCAGCTCAGTAGCGGGAGGTGCGATTGAGCAGTTCTTC
CDR3 protein: CASSSVAGGAIEQFF
J gene: TRBJ2-1
V gene: TRBV28
clone size: NA
D gene: TRBD2

CDR3 DNA: TGTGCCAGCAGTTTAGGAGGGCGCGAGCAGTACTTC
CDR3 protein: CASSLGGREQYF
J gene: TRBJ2-7
V gene: TRBV2
clone size: NA
D gene: NA

CDR3 DNA: TGTGCCACCAGTGCACACAGGGCCGACAATGAGCAGTTCTTC
CDR3 protein: CATSAHRADNEQFF
J gene: TRBJ2-1
V gene: TRBV15
clone size: NA
D gene: NA

CDR3 DNA: TGTGCCAGTACCCCCCGGGTCGCCCCGGGGGAAAAACTGTTTTTT
CDR3 protein: CASTPRVAPGEKLFF
J gene: TRBJ1-4
V gene: TRBV19
clone size: once
D gene: NA

CDR3 DNA: TGTGCCAGCAGCCACGGGACTCCCGGGGACACCGGGGAGCTGTTTTTT
CDR3 protein: CASSHGTPGDTGELFF
J gene: TRBJ2-2
V gene: TRBV3-1/TRBV3-2
clone size: NA
D gene: NA

CDR3 DNA: TGTGCCATCAGTGAGGGGTTATTCAGGACTAATGAAAAACTGTTTTTT
CDR3 protein: CAISEGLFRTNEKLFF
J gene: TRBJ1-4
V gene: TRBV10-3
clone size: NA
D gene: NA

CDR3 DNA: TGTGCCAGCAGCCCTGGACAGGGGTTAACGAACACTGAAGCTTTCTTT
CDR3 protein: CASSPGQGLTNTEAFF
J gene: TRBJ1-1
V gene: TRBV3-1/TRBV3-2
clone size: NA
D gene: TRBD1

CDR3 DNA: TGTGCCAGCTCAGCTAGCGGGAGATCCGGGGAGCTGTTTTTT
CDR3 protein: CASSASGRSGELFF
J gene: TRBJ2-2
V gene: TRBV18
clone size: NA
D gene: TRBD2

CDR3 DNA: TGTGCCAGCAGCTTAGAATCCCCGACAAGTTACCCCACAGATACGCAGTATTTT
CDR3 protein: CASSLESPTSYPTDTQYF
J gene: TRBJ2-3
V gene: TRBV11-3
clone size: NA
D gene: NA

CDR3 DNA: TGTGCCAGCAGTGTGAGTGGACAGAGCTCCTATAATTCACCCCTCCACTTT
CDR3 protein: CASSVSGQSSYNSPLHF
J gene: TRBJ1-6
V gene: TRBV25-1
clone size: NA
D gene: NA

CDR3 DNA: TGTGCCAGCAGTCGTACAGGGTACACTGAAGCTTTCTTT
CDR3 protein: CASSRTGYTEAFF
J gene: TRBJ1-1
V gene: TRBV2
clone size: few
D gene: NA

CDR3 DNA: TGTGCCAGCAGCCAAAACATAGGGGCGCGGGAGACCCAGTACTTC
CDR3 protein: CASSQNIGARETQYF
J gene: TRBJ2-5
V gene: TRBV14
clone size: NA
D gene: NA